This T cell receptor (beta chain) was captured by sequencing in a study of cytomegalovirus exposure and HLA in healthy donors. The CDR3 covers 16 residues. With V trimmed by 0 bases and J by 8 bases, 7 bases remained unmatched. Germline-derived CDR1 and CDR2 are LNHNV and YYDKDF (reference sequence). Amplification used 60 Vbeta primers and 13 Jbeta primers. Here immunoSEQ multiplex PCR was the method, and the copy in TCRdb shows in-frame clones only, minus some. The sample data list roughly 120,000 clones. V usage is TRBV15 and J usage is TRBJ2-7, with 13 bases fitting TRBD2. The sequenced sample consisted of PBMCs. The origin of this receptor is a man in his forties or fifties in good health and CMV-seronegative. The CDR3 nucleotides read TGTGCCACCAGCAGAGATACCGGGACTAGCGGGACAAAGCAGTACTTC. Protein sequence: CATSRDTGTSGTKQYF.